These T cell receptor beta chains were read from a single sample in a study of T cells in Graves' hyperthyroidism and ophthalmopathy. One entry per CDR3 protein, called by TCRdb with MiXCR from the multiplex PCR reads. The repertoire holds hundreds of thousands of distinct CDR3 sequences, roughly 46% seen once, with roughly 8.2% in the top ten. Sequenced: peripheral blood or thyroid tissue (not recorded which). The source is a woman aged 18-29 years with Graves' hyperthyroidism. CDR3s leave out the opening cysteine and the closing phenylalanine or tryptophan.

j_call v_call cdr3_aa
TRBJ1-1 TRBV7-2 ASSVRIPNTEAF
TRBJ1-1 TRBV7-4 ASSLSDRENTEAF
TRBJ1-5 TRBV20-1 SASGGAGQPQH
TRBJ1-6 TRBV2 ASEAGPNSPLH
TRBJ1-1 TRBV19 ASRESGGGLDTEAF
TRBJ2-7 TRBV7-8 ASSLSDPGLRVEQY
TRBJ2-7 TRBV7-9 ASSAPGTVYFWQY
TRBJ1-5 TRBV2 ASSEIGGNQPQH
TRBJ2-7 TRBV2 ASSGAGTGSIEQY
TRBJ2-7 TRBV16 ASSPHSLPDRSFHHEQY
TRBJ1-2 TRBV10-3 AIAGTGHGYT
TRBJ2-7 TRBV20-1 SAKAGVSYEQY
TRBJ1-6 TRBV12-3/TRBV12-4 ASKSHGFGHSPLH
TRBJ2-7 TRBV19 ASSTDTYEQY
TRBJ2-7 TRBV10-3 ASSYSPGGEQY
TRBJ2-7 TRBV7-2 ASSQVMGPYEQY
TRBJ2-7 TRBV12-3/TRBV12-4 ASSPTSGTNEKY
TRBJ1-1 TRBV29-1 SVVRQTNTEAF
TRBJ1-2 TRBV20-1 SAQEQGYGYT
TRBJ2-7 TRBV7-9 ASSSVGRENYEQY
TRBJ1-4 TRBV9 ASSAQESVGKLF
TRBJ1-1 TRBV7-9 ASSLNSMTEAF
TRBJ2-5 TRBV7-6 ASRAAGKAQETQY
TRBJ2-6 TRBV7-9 ASSATGDRGPGANVLT
TRBJ2-5 TRBV24-1 ATSDPGQGEFQETQY
TRBJ1-5 TRBV2 ASSPGTSRQPQH
TRBJ2-2 TRBV9 ASSEPAGGPPGELF
TRBJ2-6 TRBV25-1 ASPPGRNSGANVLT
TRBJ1-1 TRBV9 ASSRRGGSEAF
TRBJ1-4 TRBV7-2 ASSRGRPNEKLF
TRBJ2-2 TRBV7-9 ASSMTGPGELF
TRBJ1-4 TRBV5-6 ASSLGTPEKLF
TRBJ1-4 TRBV6-6 ASKARGYGEKLF
TRBJ1-1 TRBV9 ASSAQSGYTEAF
TRBJ1-5 TRBV5-1 ASSFLLRTGVDQPQH
TRBJ1-2 TRBV12-3/TRBV12-4 ASSPDSTYGYT
- TRBV2 ASSRTSGTQY
TRBJ2-5 TRBV5-1 ASRIGQQETQY
TRBJ1-5 TRBV24-1 AWSVKAGVDQPQH
TRBJ2-7 TRBV20-1 SVNPDGRSYEQY
TRBJ1-4 TRBV2 ASNGTPNEKLF
TRBJ1-4 TRBV12-3/TRBV12-4 ASSSGTGDQLF
TRBJ1-5 TRBV11-3 ASRPAPGQGMAQPQH
TRBJ1-1 TRBV7-2 ASGYRGTNTEAF
TRBJ2-3 TRBV29-1 SVDPGEKDTQY
TRBJ1-5 TRBV12-3/TRBV12-4 ASSETETNQPQH
TRBJ2-7 TRBV11-2 ASSERASSRYEQY
TRBJ2-5 TRBV25-1 ASSVQGQPQY
TRBJ2-7 TRBV6-1 ASDDLWTGGEQY
TRBJ1-3 TRBV2 ASSEHQGPVNTIY
TRBJ1-2 TRBV15 ATSSGQILYGYT
TRBJ2-2 TRBV29-1 SVLAGGPRAGELF
TRBJ2-5 TRBV9 ASSEMTGLQY